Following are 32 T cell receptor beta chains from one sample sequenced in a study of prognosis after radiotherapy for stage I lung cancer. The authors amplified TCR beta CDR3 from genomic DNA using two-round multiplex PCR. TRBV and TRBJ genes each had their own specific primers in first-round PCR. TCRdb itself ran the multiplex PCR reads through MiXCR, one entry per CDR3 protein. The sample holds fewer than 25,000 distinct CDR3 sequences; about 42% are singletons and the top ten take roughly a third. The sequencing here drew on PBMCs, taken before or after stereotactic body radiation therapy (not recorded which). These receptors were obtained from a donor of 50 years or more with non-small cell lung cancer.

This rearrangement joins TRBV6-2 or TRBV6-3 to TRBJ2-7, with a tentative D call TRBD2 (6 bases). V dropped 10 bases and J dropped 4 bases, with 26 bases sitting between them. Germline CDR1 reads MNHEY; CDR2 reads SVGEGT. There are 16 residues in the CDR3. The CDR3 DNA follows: TGTGCCATCACCCCGGTTGACATTCGGGGAGGATACGAGCAGTACTTC. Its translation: CAITPVDIRGGYEQYF.

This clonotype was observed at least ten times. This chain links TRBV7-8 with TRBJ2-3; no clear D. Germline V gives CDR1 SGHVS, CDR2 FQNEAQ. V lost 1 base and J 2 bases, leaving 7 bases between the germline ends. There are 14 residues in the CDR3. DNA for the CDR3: TGTGCCAGCAGCTTAGTCCTAGACACAGATACGCAGTATTTT. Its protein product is CASSLVLDTDTQYF. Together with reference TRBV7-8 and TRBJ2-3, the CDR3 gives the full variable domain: GAGVSQSPRYKVAKRGQDVALRCDPISGHVSLFWYQQALGQGPEFLTYFQNEAQLDKSGLPSDRFFAERPEGSVSTLKIQRTQQEDSAVYLCASSLVLDTDTQYFGPGTRLTVL.

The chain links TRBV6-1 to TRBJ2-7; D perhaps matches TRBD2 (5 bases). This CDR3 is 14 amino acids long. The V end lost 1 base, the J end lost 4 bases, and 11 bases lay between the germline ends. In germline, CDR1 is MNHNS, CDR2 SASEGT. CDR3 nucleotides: TGTGCCAGCAGTGAAGGGACTTTCAGATACGAGCAGTACTTC. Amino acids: CASSEGTFRYEQYF.

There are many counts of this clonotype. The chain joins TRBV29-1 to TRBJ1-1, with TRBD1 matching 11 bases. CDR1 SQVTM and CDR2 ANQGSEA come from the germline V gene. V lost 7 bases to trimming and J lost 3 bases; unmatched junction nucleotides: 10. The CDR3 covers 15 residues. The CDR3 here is CSGTGTGGYDTEAFF. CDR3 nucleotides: TGCAGCGGAACCGGGACAGGGGGATACGACACTGAAGCTTTCTTT.

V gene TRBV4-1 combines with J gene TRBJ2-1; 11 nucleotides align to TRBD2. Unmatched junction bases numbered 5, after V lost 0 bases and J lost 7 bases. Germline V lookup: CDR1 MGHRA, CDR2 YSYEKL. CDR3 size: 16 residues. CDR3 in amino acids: CASSQEGSGRGNEQFF. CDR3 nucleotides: TGCGCCAGCAGCCAAGAGGGTAGCGGGAGGGGTAATGAGCAGTTCTTC.

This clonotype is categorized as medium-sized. The CDR3, as DNA: TGTGCCGGCCCCGGCGAAACTAACTATGGCTACACCTTC. Its protein is CAGPGETNYGYTF. The V and J genes are TRBV30 and TRBJ1-2; D not resolved. Trimming removed 8 bases from V and 0 bases from J, with 13 bases in between. Germline CDR1 reads GTSNPN; CDR2 reads SVGIG (reference sequence). The CDR3 totals 13 residues.

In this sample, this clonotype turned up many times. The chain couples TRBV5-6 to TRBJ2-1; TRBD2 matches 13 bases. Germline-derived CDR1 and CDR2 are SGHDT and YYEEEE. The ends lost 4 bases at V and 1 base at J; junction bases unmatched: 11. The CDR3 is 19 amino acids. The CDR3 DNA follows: TGTGCCAGCAGCGGGGGACTAGCGGGATACAAGAGTTCCTACAATGAGCAGTTCTTC. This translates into CASSGGLAGYKSSYNEQFF.

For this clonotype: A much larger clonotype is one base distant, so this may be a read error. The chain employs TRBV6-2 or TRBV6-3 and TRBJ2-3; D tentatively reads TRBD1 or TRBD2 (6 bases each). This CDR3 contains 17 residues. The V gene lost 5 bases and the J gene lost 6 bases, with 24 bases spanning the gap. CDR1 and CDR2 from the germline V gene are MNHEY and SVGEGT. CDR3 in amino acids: CASSPQTGGGGGDTQYF. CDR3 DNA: TGTGCCAGCAGTCCCCAAACGGGTGGAGGGGGTGGGGATACGCAGTATTTT.

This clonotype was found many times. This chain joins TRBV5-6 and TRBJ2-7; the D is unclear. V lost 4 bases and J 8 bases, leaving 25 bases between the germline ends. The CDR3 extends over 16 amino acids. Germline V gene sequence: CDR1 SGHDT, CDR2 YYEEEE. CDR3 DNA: TGTGCCAGCAGCCCGACTTTGAACGGTCTTATTGGGAAGCAGTACTTC. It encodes CASSPTLNGLIGKQYF.

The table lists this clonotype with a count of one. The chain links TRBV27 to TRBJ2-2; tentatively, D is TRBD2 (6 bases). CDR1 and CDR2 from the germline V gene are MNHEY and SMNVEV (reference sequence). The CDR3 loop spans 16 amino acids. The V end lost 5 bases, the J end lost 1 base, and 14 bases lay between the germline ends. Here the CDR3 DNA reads TGTGCCAGCAGTCCCCTAGGTAGCGGGAACACCGGGGAGCTGTTTTTT. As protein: CASSPLGSGNTGELFF.

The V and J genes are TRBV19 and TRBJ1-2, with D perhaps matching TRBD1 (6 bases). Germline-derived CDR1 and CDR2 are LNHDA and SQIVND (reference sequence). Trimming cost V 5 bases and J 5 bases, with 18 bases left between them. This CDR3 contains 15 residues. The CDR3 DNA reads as TGTGCCAGTAGTCGCGGCAGGGGCGAGTCTTATGGCTACACCTTC. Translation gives CASSRGRGESYGYTF.

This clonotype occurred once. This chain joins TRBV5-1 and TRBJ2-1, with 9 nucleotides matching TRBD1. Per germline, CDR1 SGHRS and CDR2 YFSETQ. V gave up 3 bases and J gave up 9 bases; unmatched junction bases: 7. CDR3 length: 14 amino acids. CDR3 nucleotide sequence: TGCGCCAGCAGCTCCACCGGGACAGGGACTGAGCAGTTCTTC. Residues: CASSSTGTGTEQFF.

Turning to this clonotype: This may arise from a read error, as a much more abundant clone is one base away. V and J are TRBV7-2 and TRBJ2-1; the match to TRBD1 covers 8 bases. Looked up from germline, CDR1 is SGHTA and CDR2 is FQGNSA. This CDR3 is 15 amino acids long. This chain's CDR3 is CASSLVQGVGNEQSF. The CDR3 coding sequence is TGTGCCAGCAGCTTGGTACAGGGGGTAGGCAATGAGCAGTCCTTC.

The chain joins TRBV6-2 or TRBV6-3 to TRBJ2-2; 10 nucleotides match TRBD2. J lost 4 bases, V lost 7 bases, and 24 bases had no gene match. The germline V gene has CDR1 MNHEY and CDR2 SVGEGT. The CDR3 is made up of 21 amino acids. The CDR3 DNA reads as TGTGCCAGCACCCCTATTCCTGACAGGGGTGGGACTAGCGTGCGCACCGGGGAGCTGTTTTTT. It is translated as CASTPIPDRGGTSVRTGELFF.

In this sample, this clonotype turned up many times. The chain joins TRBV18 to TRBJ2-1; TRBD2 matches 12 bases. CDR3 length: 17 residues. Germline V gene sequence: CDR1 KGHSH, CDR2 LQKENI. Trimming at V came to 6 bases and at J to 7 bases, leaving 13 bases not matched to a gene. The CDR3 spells CASSRLAGEAGLNEQFF. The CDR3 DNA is TGTGCCAGCTCGAGACTAGCGGGAGAAGCCGGGCTTAATGAGCAGTTCTTC.

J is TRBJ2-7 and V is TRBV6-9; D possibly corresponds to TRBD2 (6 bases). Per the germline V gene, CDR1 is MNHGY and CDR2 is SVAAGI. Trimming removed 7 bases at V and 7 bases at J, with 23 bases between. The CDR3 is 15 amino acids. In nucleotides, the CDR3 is TGTGCCAGCATTTACTCTTGGAGGGCTCAGGAAGAGCAGTACTTC. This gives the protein CASIYSWRAQEEQYF.

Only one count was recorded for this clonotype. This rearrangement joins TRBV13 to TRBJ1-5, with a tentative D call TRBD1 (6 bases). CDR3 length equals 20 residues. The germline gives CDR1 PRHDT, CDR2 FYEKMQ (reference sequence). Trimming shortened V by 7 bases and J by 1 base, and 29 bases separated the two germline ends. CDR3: CASTFTTTPTGILSNQPQHF. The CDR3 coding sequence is TGTGCCAGCACCTTTACGACCACGCCCACAGGGATTTTAAGCAATCAGCCCCAGCATTTT.

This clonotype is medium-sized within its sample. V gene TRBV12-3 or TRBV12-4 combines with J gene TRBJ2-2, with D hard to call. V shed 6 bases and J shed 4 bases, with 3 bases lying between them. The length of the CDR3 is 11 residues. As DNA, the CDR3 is TGTGCCAGCAGCTTCACCGGGGAGCTGTTTTTT. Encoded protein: CASSFTGELFF.

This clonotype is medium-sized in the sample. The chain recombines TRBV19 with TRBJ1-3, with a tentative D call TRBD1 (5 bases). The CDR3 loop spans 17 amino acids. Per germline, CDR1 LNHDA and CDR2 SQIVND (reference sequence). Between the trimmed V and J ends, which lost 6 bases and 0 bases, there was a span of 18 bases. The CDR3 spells CASSISGRVYSGNTIYF. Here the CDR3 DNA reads TGTGCCAGTAGCATAAGCGGCAGGGTCTACTCTGGAAACACCATATATTTT. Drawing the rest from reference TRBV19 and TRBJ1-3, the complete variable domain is DGGITQSPKYLFRKEGQNVTLSCEQNLNHDAMYWYRQDPGQGLRLIYYSQIVNDFQKGDIAEGYSVSREKKESFPLTVTSAQKNPTAFYLCASSISGRVYSGNTIYFGEGSWLTVV.

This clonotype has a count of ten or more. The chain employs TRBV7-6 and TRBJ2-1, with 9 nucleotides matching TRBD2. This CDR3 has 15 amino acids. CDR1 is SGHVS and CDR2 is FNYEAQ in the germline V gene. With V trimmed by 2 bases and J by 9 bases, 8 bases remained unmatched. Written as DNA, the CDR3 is TGTGCCAGCAGCTTAAACGGCGGGAGGGCCGCTGAGCAGTTCTTC. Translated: CASSLNGGRAAEQFF.

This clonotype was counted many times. The CDR3: CASSNTGLINYGYTF. Written as DNA, the CDR3 is TGTGCCAGCAGCAACACGGGACTGATAAACTATGGCTACACCTTC. The chain employs TRBV5-4 and TRBJ1-2; D might be TRBD1 (5 bases). The CDR3 has 15 amino acids. Between the trimmed V and J ends, which lost 4 bases and 2 bases, there was a span of 15 bases. The germline V gene has CDR1 SGHNT and CDR2 YYREEE (reference sequence).

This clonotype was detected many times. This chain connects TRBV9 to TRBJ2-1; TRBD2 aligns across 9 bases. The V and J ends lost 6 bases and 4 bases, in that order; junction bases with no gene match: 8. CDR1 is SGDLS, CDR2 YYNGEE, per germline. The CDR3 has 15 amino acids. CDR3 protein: CASNGAGGPYNEQFF. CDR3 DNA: TGTGCCAGCAATGGGGCGGGAGGGCCATACAATGAGCAGTTCTTC.

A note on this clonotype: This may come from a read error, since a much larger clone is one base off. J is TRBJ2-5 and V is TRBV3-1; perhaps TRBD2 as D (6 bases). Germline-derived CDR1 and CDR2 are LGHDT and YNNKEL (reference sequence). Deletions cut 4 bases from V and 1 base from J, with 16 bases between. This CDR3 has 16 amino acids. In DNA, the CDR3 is TGTGCCAGCAGCCGCGGGGCGGTAGGATTCCAAGAGACCCAGTACTTC. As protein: CASSRGAVGFQETQYF.

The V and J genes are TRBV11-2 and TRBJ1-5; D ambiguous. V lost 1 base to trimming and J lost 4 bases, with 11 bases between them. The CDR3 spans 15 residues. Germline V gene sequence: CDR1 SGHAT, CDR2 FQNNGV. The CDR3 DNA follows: TGTGCCAGCAGCTTAGTGGCCCCAGTTAATCAGCCCCAGCATTTT. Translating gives CASSLVAPVNQPQHF.

This CDR3 reads CATSRDQGPGNEQYF. Here the CDR3 DNA reads TGTGCCACCAGCAGAGATCAGGGCCCGGGAAACGAGCAGTACTTC. This chain joins TRBV15 and TRBJ2-7; D could derive from TRBD1 or TRBD2 (5 bases each). The length of the CDR3 is 15 residues. The germline V and J ends were trimmed by 0 bases and 5 bases, with 14 bases remaining between them. Germline lookup yields CDR1 LNHNV and CDR2 YYDKDF (reference sequence).

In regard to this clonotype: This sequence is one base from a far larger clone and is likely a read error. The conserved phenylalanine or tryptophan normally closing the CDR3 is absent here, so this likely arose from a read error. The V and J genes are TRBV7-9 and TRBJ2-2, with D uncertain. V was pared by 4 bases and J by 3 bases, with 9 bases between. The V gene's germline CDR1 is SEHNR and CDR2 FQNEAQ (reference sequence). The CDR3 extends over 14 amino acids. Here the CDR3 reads CASSYFADTGELFL. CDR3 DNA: TGTGCCAGCAGCTATTTCGCGGACACCGGGGAGCTGTTTCTT.

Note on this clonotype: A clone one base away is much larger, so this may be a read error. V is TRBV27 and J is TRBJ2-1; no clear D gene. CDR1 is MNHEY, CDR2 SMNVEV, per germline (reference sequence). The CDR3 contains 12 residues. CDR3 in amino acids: CASSRSYNERFF. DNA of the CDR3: TGTGCCAGCAGTCGTAGCTACAATGAGCGGTTCTTC.

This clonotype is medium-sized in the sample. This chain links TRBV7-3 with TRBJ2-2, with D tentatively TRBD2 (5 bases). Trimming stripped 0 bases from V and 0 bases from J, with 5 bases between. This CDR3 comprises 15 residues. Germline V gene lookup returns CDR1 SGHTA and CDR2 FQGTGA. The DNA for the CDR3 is TGTGCCAGCAGCTTAACTAGCGCGAACACCGGGGAGCTGTTTTTT. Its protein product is CASSLTSANTGELFF.

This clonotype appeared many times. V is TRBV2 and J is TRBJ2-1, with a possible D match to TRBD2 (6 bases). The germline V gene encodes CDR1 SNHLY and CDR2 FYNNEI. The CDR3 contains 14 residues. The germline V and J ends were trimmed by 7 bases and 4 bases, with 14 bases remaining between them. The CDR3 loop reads CASKGREGYNEQFF. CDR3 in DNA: TGTGCCAGCAAGGGGCGGGAAGGTTACAATGAGCAGTTCTTC.

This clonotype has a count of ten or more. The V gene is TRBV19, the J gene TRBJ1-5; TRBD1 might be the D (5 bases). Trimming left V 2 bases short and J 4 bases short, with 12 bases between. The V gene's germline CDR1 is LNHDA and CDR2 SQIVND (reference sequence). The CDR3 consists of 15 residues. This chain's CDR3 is CASSITQGRNQPQHF. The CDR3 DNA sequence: TGTGCCAGTAGTATAACTCAGGGCCGGAATCAGCCCCAGCATTTT. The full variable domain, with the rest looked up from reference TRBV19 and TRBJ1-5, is DGGITQSPKYLFRKEGQNVTLSCEQNLNHDAMYWYRQDPGQGLRLIYYSQIVNDFQKGDIAEGYSVSREKKESFPLTVTSAQKNPTAFYLCASSITQGRNQPQHFGDGTRLSIL.

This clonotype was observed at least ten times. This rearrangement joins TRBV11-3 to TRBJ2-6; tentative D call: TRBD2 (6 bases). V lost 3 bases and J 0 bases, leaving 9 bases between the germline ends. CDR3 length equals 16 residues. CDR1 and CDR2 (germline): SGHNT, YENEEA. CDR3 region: CASSFGGSSGANVLTF. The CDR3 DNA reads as TGTGCCAGCAGCTTCGGAGGGAGCTCTGGGGCCAACGTCCTGACTTTC. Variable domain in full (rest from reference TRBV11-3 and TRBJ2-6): EAGVVQSPRYKIIEKKQPVAFWCNPISGHNTLYWYLQNLGQGPELLIRYENEEAVDDSQLPKDRFSAERLKGVDSTLKIQPAELGDSAVYLCASSFGGSSGANVLTFGAGSRLTVL.

CDR3 region: CAISKGWSGIGEQYF. Written as DNA, the CDR3 is TGTGCCATCTCCAAGGGGTGGTCGGGGATCGGAGAGCAGTACTTC. The chain has TRBV27 and TRBJ2-7, with D perhaps given as TRBD1 or TRBD2 (5 bases each). Trimming shortened V by 10 bases and J by 7 bases, and 26 bases separated the two germline ends. Germline CDR1 MNHEY, CDR2 SMNVEV (reference sequence). The CDR3 extends over 15 amino acids.